This TCR beta chain appears in the sequencing data of a study of shared clonotypes between healthy human individuals. Study as a whole: There were three CD4 naive, three CD4 memory, two CD8 naive and one CD8 memory plates per donor. Findings of the study overall: Larger richness was generally estimated for naive than memory subsets. With a handful of donors compared, roughly 4.9% of naive CD4 clonotypes were shared.

Trimming shortened V by 6 bases and J by 5 bases, and 14 bases separated the two germline ends. The CDR3 is 14 amino acids. Germline loops: CDR1 MNHEY, CDR2 SVGAGI. The CD4+ fraction was divided into a CD45RA+ naive subset and a CD45RA-negative memory subset. This table comes from immunoSEQ multiplex PCR, and its TCRdb copy is limited to in-frame clones, with some not included. The sample has a few million clones, about 92% seen once. About this clone: Antigen specificity is unknown.

This chain connects TRBV6-5 to TRBJ1-3; D remains unclear. Sequenced sample: naive CD4+ T cells from PBMCs. Subset noted: CD45RA+ positively selected. This receptor was obtained from a man between 18 and 29 years old in good health. Some clones in this sample may be carry-over from other donors' samples. CDR3 sequence: CASRPTGSRNTIYF. Here the CDR3 DNA reads TGTGCCAGCAGACCCACGGGGTCAAGAAACACCATATATTTT.